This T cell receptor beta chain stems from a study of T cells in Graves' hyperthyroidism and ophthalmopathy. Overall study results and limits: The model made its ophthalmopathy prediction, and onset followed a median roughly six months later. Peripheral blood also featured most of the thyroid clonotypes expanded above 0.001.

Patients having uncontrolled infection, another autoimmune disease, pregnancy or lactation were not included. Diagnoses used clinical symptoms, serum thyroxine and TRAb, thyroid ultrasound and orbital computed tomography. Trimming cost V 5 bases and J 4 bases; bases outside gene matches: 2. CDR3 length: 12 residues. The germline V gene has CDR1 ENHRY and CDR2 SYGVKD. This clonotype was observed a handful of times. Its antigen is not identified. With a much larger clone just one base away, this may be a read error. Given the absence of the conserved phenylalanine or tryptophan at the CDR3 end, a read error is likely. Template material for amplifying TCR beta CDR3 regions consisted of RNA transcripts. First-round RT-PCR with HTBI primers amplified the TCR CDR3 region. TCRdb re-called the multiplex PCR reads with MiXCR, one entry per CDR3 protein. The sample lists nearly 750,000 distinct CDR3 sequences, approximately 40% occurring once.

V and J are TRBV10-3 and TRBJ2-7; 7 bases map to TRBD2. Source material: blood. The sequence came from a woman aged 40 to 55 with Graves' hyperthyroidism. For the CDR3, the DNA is TGTGCCATCAGTAGGACTAGTTACGAGCAGTACCTC. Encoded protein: CAISRTSYEQYL.